This T cell receptor beta chain appears in the sequencing data of a study of beta chain features in type 1 diabetes. The entirety of the isolated RNA underwent reverse transcription, so expressed TCRB transcripts were sequenced. Only in-frame clones appear in the TCRdb table, and some are missing; sequencing was by immunoSEQ multiplex PCR. The sample has more than 300,000 clones; less than 15% are singletons. CDR1 is KGHSH and CDR2 is LQKENI in the germline V gene. CDR3 length equals 16 residues. Trimming at V came to 4 bases and at J to 9 bases, leaving 7 bases not matched to a gene. The receptor was isolated from a woman in her late teens or twenties in good health. Sequencing was performed on naive CD4+ T cells from blood. This chain joins TRBV18 and TRBJ2-1; TRBD2 matches 15 bases. The CDR3 DNA is TGTGCCAGCTCACTACCGGGACTAGCGGGAGGTCTTGAGCAGTTCTTC. Protein: CASSLPGLAGGLEQFF.